A selection of T cell receptor beta chains follows, all from one sample in a study of OX40 agonist ivuxolimab in advanced cancers. Using immunoSEQ multiplex PCR, the repertoire was profiled, and TCRdb retains in-frame clones only, with some absent. In the table there are some 95,000 clones, approximately 90% of which are singletons. The material sequenced was CD4+ or CD8+ T cells sorted from blood, taken in a trial of the OX40 agonist ivuxolimab. The origin of the receptors is an adult with an advanced solid tumor such as melanoma, head and neck, liver or kidney cancer. Both conserved end residues are part of each CDR3. The D gene is left open where the match is weak. Not all rows give a size; the values are once, few, many and, for expanded clones, a class.

j_gene | v_gene | abundance | d_gene | CDR3nt | CDR3aa
TRBJ1-1 | TRBV2 | . | . | TGTGCCAGCTGCAGGGGAGATTGGGAAGCTTTCTTT | CASCRGDWEAFF
TRBJ1-2 | TRBV11-2 | . | TRBD1 | TGTGCCAGCAGCCCTAGACAGGGCCCTAACTATGGCTACACCTTC | CASSPRQGPNYGYTF
TRBJ1-5 | TRBV2 | once | TRBD1 | TGTGCCAGCAGTGACCGGACAGGGTTGAAGCCCCAGCATTTT | CASSDRTGLKPQHF
TRBJ2-4 | TRBV28 | . | . | TGTGCCAGCAGTTTAGCGGCAGGGCAAAACATTCAGTACTTC | CASSLAAGQNIQYF
TRBJ1-1 | TRBV28 | . | TRBD1 | TGTGCCAGCAGCTCGGGACAGGGGAACACTGAAGCTTTCTTT | CASSSGQGNTEAFF
TRBJ1-1 | TRBV5-4 | . | . | TGTGCCAGCAGCGGGGGTGGGACCCGAAACACTGAAGCTTTCTTT | CASSGGGTRNTEAFF
TRBJ1-1 | TRBV7-8 | . | . | TGTGCCAGCAGCGTAACAACCGGGACATATGTGAAAGCTTTCTTT | CASSVTTGTYVKAFF
TRBJ1-2 | TRBV27 | . | . | TGTGCCAGCAGTTTATCGAAGAGGAAAGTGTCCGGCTACACCTTC | CASSLSKRKVSGYTF
TRBJ2-7 | TRBV11-2 | . | . | TGTGCCAGCAGCTTGAACCAGGGACAAAACGAGCAGTACTTC | CASSLNQGQNEQYF
TRBJ2-7 | TRBV5-4 | . | . | TGTGCCAGCAGCTTGGGTCGGGGGGCCCCCTCCTACGAGCAGTACTTC | CASSLGRGAPSYEQYF
TRBJ1-5 | TRBV6-5 | . | . | TGTGCCAGCAGTTACTCGACGGGTAATCAGCCCCAGCATTTT | CASSYSTGNQPQHF
TRBJ1-1 | TRBV13 | . | TRBD1 | TGTGCCAGCAGCCCCCGGGACAGGGGGCGAGGGACTGAAGCTTTCTTT | CASSPRDRGRGTEAFF
TRBJ2-2 | TRBV10-3 | . | . | TGTGCCATCACCAGGAACACCGGGGAGCTGTTTTTT | CAITRNTGELFF
TRBJ2-2 | TRBV7-7 | . | . | TGTGCCAGCAGCCCCTCCCCACGGCGGACCGGGGAGCTGTTTTTT | CASSPSPRRTGELFF
TRBJ1-2 | TRBV6-6 | . | . | TGTGCCAGCAGTTACCCTACCTTGACAGGCCACTATGGCTACACCTTC | CASSYPTLTGHYGYTF
TRBJ2-2 | TRBV18 | once | TRBD1 | TGTGCCAGCTCACGAGGACAGGGTAGCACCGGGGAGCTGTTTTTT | CASSRGQGSTGELFF
TRBJ1-4 | TRBV5-1 | . | . | TGCGCCAGCAGCATAGGACAATCCGCAACTAATGAAAAACTGTTTTTT | CASSIGQSATNEKLFF
TRBJ2-1 | TRBV7-2 | . | . | TGTGCCAGCAGTTGGGGGTATGAGCAGTTCTTC | CASSWGYEQFF
TRBJ2-1 | TRBV5-1 | . | . | TGCGCCAGCAGCTTGGCGGGGGGCGGGGCTAGCTCCTACAATGAGCAGTTCTTC | CASSLAGGGASSYNEQFF
TRBJ2-7 | TRBV2 | . | TRBD2 | TGTGCCAGCAGTGAAAGGTCAGGGCGGTGGGCTAGCGGGGGTTACGAGCAGTACTTC | CASSERSGRWASGGYEQYF
TRBJ2-2 | TRBV7-3 | . | . | TGTGCCAGCAGCCCACAGAGCACCGGGGAGCTGTTTTTT | CASSPQSTGELFF
TRBJ1-4 | TRBV28 | . | TRBD1 | TGTGCCAGCAGTTTAGATAGGGGGACAGGCCGGGAAAAACTGTTTTTT | CASSLDRGTGREKLFF
TRBJ1-5 | TRBV27 | . | . | TGTGCCAGCAGTCCCCAATGGGGGTCCGGTCAGCCCCAGCATTTT | CASSPQWGSGQPQHF
TRBJ2-3 | TRBV6-1 | once | . | TGTGCCAGCAGGGAGGGACGGAGCACAGATACGCAGTATTTT | CASREGRSTDTQYF
TRBJ2-1 | TRBV5-1 | . | TRBD2 | TGCGCCAGCAGCTCCCAGACTAGCGGTGAGCAGTTCTTC | CASSSQTSGEQFF
TRBJ1-2 | TRBV5-6 | . | . | TGTGCCAGCACTACAGGGACCTATGGCTACACCTTC | CASTTGTYGYTF
TRBJ1-1 | TRBV5-1 | . | TRBD1 | TGCGCCAGCATTCCCTCTTTCGGGACCCAGGGGGCGAGGAACACTGAAGCTTTCTTT | CASIPSFGTQGARNTEAFF
TRBJ1-5 | TRBV5-6 | . | TRBD1 | TGTGCCAGCAGCACCTGGACAGGGAGTAAACCTCCCCAGCATTTT | CASSTWTGSKPPQHF
TRBJ2-7 | TRBV7-9 | . | TRBD1 | TGTGCCAGCAGCTCCCCCGAGCGACAGGGGGCATACGAGCAGTACTTC | CASSSPERQGAYEQYF
TRBJ1-1 | TRBV6-5 | once | TRBD1 | TGTGCCAGCAGGGAAACAGGGGCGAACACTGAAGCTTTCTTT | CASRETGANTEAFF
TRBJ1-1 | TRBV7-3 | few | TRBD1 | TGTGCCAGCAGCATAGGACAGGGCAGGACTGAAGCTTTCTTT | CASSIGQGRTEAFF
TRBJ2-3 | TRBV5-1 | . | . | TGCGCCAGCAGCTTGGAGGGGGGCTCCCCAGATACGCAGTATTTT | CASSLEGGSPDTQYF
TRBJ2-1 | TRBV19 | . | . | TGTGCCAGTAGTATGACTAGGGCACGCAATGAGCAGTTCTTC | CASSMTRARNEQFF
TRBJ1-2 | TRBV7-2 | once | TRBD1 | TGTGCCAGCAGCTTAGATCGGCAGGGGGCGGGGTATGGCTACACCTTC | CASSLDRQGAGYGYTF
TRBJ2-7 | TRBV9 | . | . | TGTGCCAGCAGCGTTCGGGACTTGTCAACCTACGAGCAGTACTTC | CASSVRDLSTYEQYF
TRBJ2-5 | TRBV7-3 | . | . | TGTGCCAGCAGCTTAATCCATTCGGAGACCCAGTACTTC | CASSLIHSETQYF
TRBJ2-5 | TRBV2 | . | . | TGTGCCAGCAGTGCTATCAGTGGTCCCCAAGAGACCCAGTACTTC | CASSAISGPQETQYF
TRBJ1-1 | TRBV7-3 | . | . | TGTGCCAGCAGCTTGTCGACGGTGGGAGACACTGAAGCTTTCTTT | CASSLSTVGDTEAFF
TRBJ1-6 | TRBV5-1 | . | . | TGCGCCAGCAGCAAACGGACGGACGGATTCTATAATTCACCCCTCCACTTT | CASSKRTDGFYNSPLHF
TRBJ1-5 | TRBV19 | few | . | TGTGCCAGTAGTATGGGTAGGGATCAGCCCCAGCATTTT | CASSMGRDQPQHF
TRBJ2-2 | TRBV5-1 | . | . | TGCGCCAGCAGCTTGAACGCAGGGTCCACCGGGGAGCTGTTTTTT | CASSLNAGSTGELFF
TRBJ1-4 | TRBV5-4 | . | . | TGTGCCAGCAGTCCTGACAGGTTCGATGAAAAACTGTTTTTT | CASSPDRFDEKLFF
TRBJ1-1 | TRBV7-2 | . | TRBD1 | TGTGCCAGCAGCGCCCAGGGGGCGTCTGAAGCTTTCTTT | CASSAQGASEAFF
TRBJ2-7 | TRBV4-1 | . | . | TGCGCCAGCAGCGCCCCTGGGGGCTCCTACGAGCAGTACTTC | CASSAPGGSYEQYF
TRBJ1-2 | TRBV5-1 | . | . | TGCGCCAGCAGCTTAACAGGGCCCTATGGCTACACCTTC | CASSLTGPYGYTF
TRBJ2-5 | TRBV6-5 | . | TRBD1 | TGTGCCAGCAGTCTCCCGGACAGGAGGGAGACCCAGTACTTC | CASSLPDRRETQYF
TRBJ1-5 | TRBV4-1 | . | . | TGCGCCAGCAGCCGTTTGATGATGGCTCTGGAGGATCAGCCCCAGCATTTT | CASSRLMMALEDQPQHF
TRBJ1-1 | TRBV6-4 | . | . | TGTGCCAGAATGACAGGCCTTAACACTGAAGCTTTCTTT | CARMTGLNTEAFF
TRBJ2-7 | TRBV2 | few | TRBD1 | TGTGCCAGCAGAAAGGGGGCGCGGTCCTACGAGCAGTACTTC | CASRKGARSYEQYF
TRBJ1-3 | TRBV5-1 | . | TRBD1 | TGCGCCAGCAGCCAAGGGACAGGGTCTGGAAACACCATATATTTT | CASSQGTGSGNTIYF
TRBJ1-2 | TRBV29-1 | . | . | TGCAGCGTTGACGGGGCGGCAGGGCCCTCCAACTATGGCTACACCTTC | CSVDGAAGPSNYGYTF
TRBJ2-7 | TRBV7-2 | . | . | TGTGCCAGCAGCCCCGGGCGGGGATCCTACGAGCAGTACTTC | CASSPGRGSYEQYF
TRBJ2-5 | TRBV13 | . | . | TGTGCCAGCATGTCGCGGGGAAGGGAAGAGACCCAGTACTTC | CASMSRGREETQYF
TRBJ2-3 | TRBV7-9 | . | . | TGTGCCAGCAGCCCCCTAGTGGGGGGACCAGATACGCAGTATTTT | CASSPLVGGPDTQYF